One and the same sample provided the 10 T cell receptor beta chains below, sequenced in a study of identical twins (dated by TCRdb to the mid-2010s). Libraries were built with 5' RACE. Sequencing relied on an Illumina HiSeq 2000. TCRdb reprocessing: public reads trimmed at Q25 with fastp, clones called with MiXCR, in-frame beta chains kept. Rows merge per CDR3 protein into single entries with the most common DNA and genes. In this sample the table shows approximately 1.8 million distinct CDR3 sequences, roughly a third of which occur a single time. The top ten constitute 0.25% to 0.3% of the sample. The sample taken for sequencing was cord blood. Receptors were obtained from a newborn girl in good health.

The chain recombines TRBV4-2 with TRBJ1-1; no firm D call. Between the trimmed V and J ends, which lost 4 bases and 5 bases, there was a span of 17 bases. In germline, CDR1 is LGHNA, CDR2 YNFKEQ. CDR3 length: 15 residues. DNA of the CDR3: TGTGCCAGCAGCCTTCGACCCTCCCGGAGTACTGAAGCTTTCTTT. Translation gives CASSLRPSRSTEAFF.

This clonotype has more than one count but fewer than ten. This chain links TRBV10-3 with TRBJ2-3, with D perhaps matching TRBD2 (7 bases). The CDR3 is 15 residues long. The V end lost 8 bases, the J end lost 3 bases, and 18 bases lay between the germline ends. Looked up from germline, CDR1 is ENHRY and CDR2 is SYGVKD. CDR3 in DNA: TGTGCCATCGGTGCCCCGGGGGGCGAGACAGATACGCAGTATTTT. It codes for CAIGAPGGETDTQYF.

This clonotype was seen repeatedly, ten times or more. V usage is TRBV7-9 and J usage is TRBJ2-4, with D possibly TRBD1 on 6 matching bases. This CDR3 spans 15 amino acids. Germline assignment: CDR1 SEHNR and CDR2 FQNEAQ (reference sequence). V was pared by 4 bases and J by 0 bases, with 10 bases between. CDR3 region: CASSSTGLAKNIQYF. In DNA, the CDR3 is TGTGCCAGCAGCTCGACAGGCTTAGCCAAAAACATTCAGTACTTC.

CDR3 DNA: TGTGCCAGCTCACCTTCTCTTACGTACGAGCAGTACTTC. It is translated as CASSPSLTYEQYF. V is TRBV18 and J is TRBJ2-5; D uncertain. The closer fit of TRBJ2-7 to the DNA end suggests the J call may be wrong. Germline CDR1 and CDR2: KGHSH and LQKENI. The CDR3 is 13 residues long.

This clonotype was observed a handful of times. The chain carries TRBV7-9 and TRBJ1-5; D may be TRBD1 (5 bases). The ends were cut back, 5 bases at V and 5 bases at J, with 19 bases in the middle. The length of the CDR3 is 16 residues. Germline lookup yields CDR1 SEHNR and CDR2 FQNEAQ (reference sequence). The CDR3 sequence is CASSPIRGALDQPQHF. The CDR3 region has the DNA TGTGCCAGCAGCCCCATCCGCGGGGCTTTGGATCAGCCCCAGCATTTT.

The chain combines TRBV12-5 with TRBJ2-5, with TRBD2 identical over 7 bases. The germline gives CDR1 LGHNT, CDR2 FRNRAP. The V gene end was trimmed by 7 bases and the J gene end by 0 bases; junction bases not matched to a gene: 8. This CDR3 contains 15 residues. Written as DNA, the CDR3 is TGTGCTAGTGCCCCGGGACTACCGAACCAAGAGACCCAGTACTTC. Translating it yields CASAPGLPNQETQYF.

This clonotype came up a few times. The CDR3, as DNA: TGTGCCAGCAGTCCCCGCCGGACAGACACAGATACGCAGTATTTT. This translates into CASSPRRTDTDTQYF. The chain carries TRBV27 and TRBJ2-3, with a tentative D call TRBD1 (6 bases). The CDR3 totals 15 residues. Per germline, CDR1 MNHEY and CDR2 SMNVEV (reference sequence). Between the trimmed V and J ends, which lost 5 bases and 2 bases, there was a span of 14 bases.

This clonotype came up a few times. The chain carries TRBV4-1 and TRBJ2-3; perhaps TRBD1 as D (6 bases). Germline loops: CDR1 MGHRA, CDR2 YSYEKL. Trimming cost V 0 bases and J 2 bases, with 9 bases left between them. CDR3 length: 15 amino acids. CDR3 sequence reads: CASSQEDRNTDTQYF. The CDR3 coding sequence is TGCGCCAGCAGCCAAGAGGACAGAAACACAGATACGCAGTATTTT.

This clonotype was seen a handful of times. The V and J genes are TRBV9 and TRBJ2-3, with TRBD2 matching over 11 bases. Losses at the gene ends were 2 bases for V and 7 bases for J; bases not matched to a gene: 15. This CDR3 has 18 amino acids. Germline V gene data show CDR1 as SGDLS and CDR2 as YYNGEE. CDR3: CASSVTLGTSGGLHTQYF. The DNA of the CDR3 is TGTGCCAGCAGCGTTACACTCGGTACTAGCGGGGGCCTCCATACGCAGTATTTT. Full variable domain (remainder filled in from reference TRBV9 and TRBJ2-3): DSGVTQTPKHLITATGQRVTLRCSPRSGDLSVYWYQQSLDQGLQFLIQYYNGEERAKGNILERFSAQQFPDLHSELNLSSLELGDSALYFCASSVTLGTSGGLHTQYFGPGTRLTVL.

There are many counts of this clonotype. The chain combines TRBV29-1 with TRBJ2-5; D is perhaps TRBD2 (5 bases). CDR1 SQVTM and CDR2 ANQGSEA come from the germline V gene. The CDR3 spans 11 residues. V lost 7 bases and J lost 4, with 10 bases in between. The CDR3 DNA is TGCAGCGCTAGCTTTGTAGAGACCCAGTACTTC. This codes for CSASFVETQYF.